A selection of T cell receptor beta chains follows, all from one sample in a study of blood T cells in healthy people across ages. One entry per CDR3 protein, called by TCRdb with MiXCR from the 5' RACE reads. The table lists almost 1 million distinct CDR3 sequences, about 53% of them singletons. Input material: blood. The source is a woman aged 55-70 years in good health. Both conserved end residues are part of each CDR3. D genes are given only for firm matches. Clone size appears in some rows only: once, few, many, or a class for an expanded clone.

J: TRBJ2-1
D: TRBD1
V: TRBV7-2
size: few
DNA: TGTGCCAGCAGCTTAGGCGCACAGGGGGCTTTTGAGCAGTTCTTC
CDR3: CASSLGAQGAFEQFF

J: TRBJ1-2
D: -
V: TRBV20-1
size: -
DNA: TGCAGTGCTAGAGATTCTTGGACTGATAGCTACACCTTC
CDR3: CSARDSWTDSYTF

J: TRBJ1-1
D: -
V: TRBV10-3
size: once
DNA: TGTGCCATCAGTGCCTACGGGGCACAGCGGAACACTGAAGCTTTCTTT
CDR3: CAISAYGAQRNTEAFF

J: TRBJ2-3
D: -
V: TRBV7-3
size: -
DNA: TGTGCCAGCAGCCAAACGGGGATGAGCACAGATACGCAGTATTTT
CDR3: CASSQTGMSTDTQYF

J: TRBJ2-7
D: TRBD2
V: TRBV5-1
size: -
DNA: TGCGCCAGCAGCTTCCCGGGACTAGCGGACTTTTACGAGCAGTACTTC
CDR3: CASSFPGLADFYEQYF

J: TRBJ2-7
D: TRBD2
V: TRBV10-3
size: -
DNA: TGTGCCATCGGTGCGGGAGGGCTCAATGAGCAGTACTTC
CDR3: CAIGAGGLNEQYF

J: TRBJ2-3
D: -
V: TRBV28
size: once
DNA: TGTGCCAGCAGTTCCCCCGGGCCGAGAGACACAGATACGCAGTATTTT
CDR3: CASSSPGPRDTDTQYF

J: TRBJ2-2
D: -
V: TRBV12-3/TRBV12-4
size: -
DNA: TGTGCCAGCGCTTTTCCCGGGGAGCTGTTTTTT
CDR3: CASAFPGELFF

J: TRBJ1-5
D: -
V: TRBV10-3
size: many
DNA: TGTGCCAGTTCAAAGGGGAATAGCAATCAGCCCCAGCATTTT
CDR3: CASSKGNSNQPQHF

J: TRBJ2-7
D: -
V: TRBV10-3
size: few
DNA: TGTGCCATTAGTGAGAGGCTGCAAGGCGAGCAGTACTTC
CDR3: CAISERLQGEQYF

J: TRBJ1-4
D: -
V: TRBV20-1
size: -
DNA: TGCAGTGCTAAGTATCCGGGAGAATTGGCAACTAATGAAAAACTGTTTTTT
CDR3: CSAKYPGELATNEKLFF

J: TRBJ2-3
D: TRBD2
V: TRBV30
size: -
DNA: TGTGCCTGGGGGACTAGCGGGTCATATACGCAGTATTTT
CDR3: CAWGTSGSYTQYF

J: TRBJ2-7
D: TRBD1
V: TRBV18
size: -
DNA: TGTGCCAGCTCACCGACAGGGCCAAGCTCCTACGAGCAGTACTTC
CDR3: CASSPTGPSSYEQYF

J: TRBJ1-5
D: -
V: TRBV20-1
size: once
DNA: TGCAGTGCCAACACAAATAGTAATCAGCCCCAGCATTTT
CDR3: CSANTNSNQPQHF

J: TRBJ2-3
D: TRBD2
V: TRBV11-2
size: -
DNA: TGTGCCAGCAGCTTGCCCCCACTAGCGGGAGGAAGCACAGATACGCGGTATTTT
CDR3: CASSLPPLAGGSTDTRYF

J: TRBJ2-1
D: -
V: TRBV28
size: -
DNA: TGTGCCAGCAGTTTACGACTACCCTACAATGAGCAGTTCTTC
CDR3: CASSLRLPYNEQFF

J: TRBJ2-1
D: -
V: TRBV20-1
size: -
DNA: TGCAGTGCCGCAGGACTGAGGGCGACGAACAATGAGCAGTTCTTC
CDR3: CSAAGLRATNNEQFF

J: TRBJ2-1
D: -
V: TRBV20-1
size: few
DNA: TGCAGTGCGCACCGATATGACTCCTACAATGAGCAGTTCTTC
CDR3: CSAHRYDSYNEQFF

J: TRBJ2-4
D: -
V: TRBV6-2/TRBV6-3
size: -
DNA: TGTGCCAGCAGTCCTTTCAGGGATAAGGCCAAAAACATTCAGTACTTC
CDR3: CASSPFRDKAKNIQYF

J: TRBJ2-5
D: -
V: TRBV10-2
size: -
DNA: TGCGCCATCGGAGTCATGAGACAAGAGACCCAGTACTTC
CDR3: CAIGVMRQETQYF

J: TRBJ2-1
D: -
V: TRBV10-3
size: -
DNA: TGTGCCATCATGAGACATTCAAACAATGAGCAGTTCTTC
CDR3: CAIMRHSNNEQFF

J: TRBJ2-7
D: -
V: TRBV4-3
size: few
DNA: TGCGCCAGCAGCCAAGGGGTTAGCTCCACCTACGAGCAGTACTTC
CDR3: CASSQGVSSTYEQYF

J: TRBJ2-1
D: -
V: TRBV20-1
size: -
DNA: TGCAGTGCGAGCCAAACTAGGGGGAATGAGCAGTTCTTC
CDR3: CSASQTRGNEQFF

J: TRBJ2-7
D: -
V: TRBV28
size: -
DNA: TGTGCCAGCAGTTTTGATAGGCTACAGGGAGGCCCTACCTACGAGCAGTACTTC
CDR3: CASSFDRLQGGPTYEQYF

J: TRBJ2-7
D: TRBD1
V: TRBV4-1
size: -
DNA: TGCGCCAGCAGCCAACCTCAGGGGGTAGCCTGCGAGCAGTACTTC
CDR3: CASSQPQGVACEQYF

J: TRBJ2-1
D: TRBD1
V: TRBV7-3
size: -
DNA: TGTGCCAGCAGCTCGACAGGGCCTGAGCAGTTCTTC
CDR3: CASSSTGPEQFF

J: TRBJ1-5
D: -
V: TRBV20-1
size: once
DNA: TGCAGTGCTAATCAAGGGGGGCACATCAATCAGCCCCAGCATTTT
CDR3: CSANQGGHINQPQHF

J: TRBJ2-2
D: TRBD2
V: TRBV12-3/TRBV12-4
size: -
DNA: TGTGCCAGCAGCCGCAGAGCTGCGGGAGGGGCCGGGGAGCTGTTTTTT
CDR3: CASSRRAAGGAGELFF

J: TRBJ1-2
D: TRBD1
V: TRBV28
size: -
DNA: TGTGCCAGCAGCCGACAGGGCCTCTATGGCTACACCTTC
CDR3: CASSRQGLYGYTF

J: TRBJ2-7
D: -
V: TRBV30
size: few
DNA: TGTGCCTGGAGTACCGGACAGCGAAGCTCCTACGAGCAGTACTTC
CDR3: CAWSTGQRSSYEQYF

J: TRBJ2-7
D: TRBD2
V: TRBV3-1
size: -
DNA: TGTGCCAGCAGCCAACAACTAGCGGGAGGGTTCCACGAGCAGTACTTC
CDR3: CASSQQLAGGFHEQYF

J: TRBJ1-2
D: -
V: TRBV11-2
size: few
DNA: TGTGCCAGCAGCTTAGGGGGGGACGGCTATGGCTACACCTTC
CDR3: CASSLGGDGYGYTF

J: TRBJ2-2
D: -
V: TRBV9
size: -
DNA: TGTGCCAGCAGCACCAGTCCGGGACATAACACCGGGGAGCTGTTTTTT
CDR3: CASSTSPGHNTGELFF

J: TRBJ2-1
D: TRBD1
V: TRBV25-1
size: once
DNA: TGTGCCAGCAGCGATCACATTGGACAGGGGAATGAGCAGTTCTTC
CDR3: CASSDHIGQGNEQFF

J: TRBJ2-2
D: -
V: TRBV10-3
size: -
DNA: TGTGCCATCAGTCAGGGAATCCTTGACACCGGGGAGCTGTTTTTT
CDR3: CAISQGILDTGELFF

J: TRBJ2-5
D: TRBD1
V: TRBV2
size: -
DNA: TGTGCCAGCGTCGGACAGGCCGGAAGGGAGACCCAGTACTTC
CDR3: CASVGQAGRETQYF

J: TRBJ2-1
D: -
V: TRBV18
size: -
DNA: TGTGCCAGCTCACCGCCCGTCCACAATGAGCAGTTCTTC
CDR3: CASSPPVHNEQFF

J: TRBJ2-3
D: TRBD1
V: TRBV12-3/TRBV12-4
size: few
DNA: TGTGCCAGCAGACAACAGGGGTGGTTCACAGATACGCAGTATTTT
CDR3: CASRQQGWFTDTQYF

J: TRBJ2-3
D: -
V: TRBV11-2
size: -
DNA: TGTGCCAGCAGCTTAGATCTTAGCACAGATACGCAGTATTTT
CDR3: CASSLDLSTDTQYF

J: TRBJ1-2
D: -
V: TRBV7-9
size: -
DNA: TGTGCCAGCAGCTACGGTACTGAGGGGGGAGCCTATGGCTACACCTTC
CDR3: CASSYGTEGGAYGYTF

J: TRBJ2-1
D: -
V: TRBV7-8
size: -
DNA: TGTGCCAGCAGCCCGCCCAGGGCCGGGGCCCGGAACAATGAGCAGTTCTTC
CDR3: CASSPPRAGARNNEQFF

J: TRBJ1-2
D: -
V: TRBV28
size: -
DNA: TGTGCCAGCAGACCGCCCGGGACGGGGACCCGAGGCTACACCTTC
CDR3: CASRPPGTGTRGYTF

J: TRBJ1-2
D: -
V: TRBV5-1
size: -
DNA: TGCGCCAGCAGCCGCCGGACAGAGTATGGCTACACCTTC
CDR3: CASSRRTEYGYTF